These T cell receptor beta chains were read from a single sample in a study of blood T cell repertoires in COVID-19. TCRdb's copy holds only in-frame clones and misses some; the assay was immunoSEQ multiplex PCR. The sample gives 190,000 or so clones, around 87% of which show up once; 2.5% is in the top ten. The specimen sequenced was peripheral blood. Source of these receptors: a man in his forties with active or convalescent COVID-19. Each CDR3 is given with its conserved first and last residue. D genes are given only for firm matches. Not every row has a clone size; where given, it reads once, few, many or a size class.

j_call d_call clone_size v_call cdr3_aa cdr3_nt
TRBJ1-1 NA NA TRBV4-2 CASSLTHSVGTEAFF TGTGCCAGCAGTCTAACCCATAGCGTTGGCACTGAAGCTTTCTTT
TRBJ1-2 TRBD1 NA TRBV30 CAWSPGQANGYTF TGTGCCTGGAGTCCGGGACAGGCGAATGGCTACACCTTC
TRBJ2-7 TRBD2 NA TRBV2 CASRGRGSSYEQYF TGTGCCAGCAGGGGGCGGGGGAGCTCCTACGAGCAGTACTTC
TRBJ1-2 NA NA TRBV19 CATLASGYTF TGTGCCACCCTTGCGAGTGGCTACACCTTC
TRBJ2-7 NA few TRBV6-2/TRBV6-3 CASSYQGNYEQYF TGTGCCAGCAGTTACCAGGGGAACTACGAGCAGTACTTC
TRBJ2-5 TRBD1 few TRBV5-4 CASNRDRAQETQYF TGTGCCAGCAACCGGGACAGGGCACAAGAGACCCAGTACTTC
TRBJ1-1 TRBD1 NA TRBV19 CASRELGQGADFAQAFF TGTGCCAGTAGGGAACTAGGACAGGGGGCGGACTTTGCACAAGCTTTCTTT
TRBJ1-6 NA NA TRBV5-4 CASSLGSGYNSPLHF TGTGCCAGCAGCTTGGGGTCAGGGTATAATTCACCCCTCCACTTT
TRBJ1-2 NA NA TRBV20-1 CSASPTNYGYTF TGCAGTGCTAGTCCAACTAACTATGGCTACACCTTC
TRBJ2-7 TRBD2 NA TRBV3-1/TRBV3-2 CASSDSGKYEQYF TGTGCCAGCAGCGACAGCGGGAAATACGAGCAGTACTTC
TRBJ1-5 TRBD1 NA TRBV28 CASSPRPGQGARVNQPQHF TGTGCCAGCAGTCCTCGACCGGGACAGGGGGCGCGGGTCAATCAGCCCCAGCATTTT
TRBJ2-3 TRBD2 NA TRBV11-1 CASSLGASGGPDTQYF TGTGCCAGCAGCTTAGGGGCCAGCGGGGGCCCAGATACGCAGTATTTT
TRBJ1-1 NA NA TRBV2 CASSEKSGAFF TGTGCCAGCAGTGAAAAAAGCGGGGCTTTCTTT
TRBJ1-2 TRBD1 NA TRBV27 CASSSQGYDGYTF TGTGCCAGCAGTTCACAGGGGTACGATGGCTACACCTTC
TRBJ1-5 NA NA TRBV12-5 CASGAQGTSNQPQHF TGTGCTAGTGGGGCACAGGGTACGAGCAATCAGCCCCAGCATTTT
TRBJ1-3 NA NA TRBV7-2 CASSYAGGPGNTIYF TGTGCCAGCAGCTACGCGGGTGGACCTGGAAACACCATATATTTT
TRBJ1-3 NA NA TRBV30 CAWSLFRGNTIYF TGTGCCTGGAGCCTATTCCGGGGTAACACCATATATTTT
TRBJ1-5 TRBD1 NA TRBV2 CANSGTDSNQPQHF TGTGCCAACTCCGGGACAGATAGCAATCAGCCCCAGCATTTT
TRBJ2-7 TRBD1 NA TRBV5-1 CASSGGTGGSLEQYF TGCGCCAGCAGCGGGGGGACAGGGGGATCCCTCGAGCAGTACTTC
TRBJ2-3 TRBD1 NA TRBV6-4 CASSPGQGVGTDTQYF TGTGCCAGCAGCCCGGGACAGGGAGTTGGTACAGATACGCAGTATTTT
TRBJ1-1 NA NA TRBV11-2 CASSLVRAGGTEAFF TGTGCCAGCAGCTTAGTTCGGGCCGGGGGCACTGAAGCTTTCTTT
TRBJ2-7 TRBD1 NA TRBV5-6 CASSLAPGGDEQYF TGTGCCAGCAGCTTGGCTCCAGGGGGCGACGAGCAGTACTTC
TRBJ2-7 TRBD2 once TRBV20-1 CSAQRDYEQYF TGCAGTGCTCAGCGGGACTACGAGCAGTACTTC
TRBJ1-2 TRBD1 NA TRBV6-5 CASRQGTGGEGYTF TGTGCCAGCCGCCAGGGGACAGGGGGAGAAGGCTACACCTTC
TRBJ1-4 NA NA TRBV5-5 CASSYRMVAPATNEKLFF TGTGCCAGCAGCTACCGAATGGTAGCGCCTGCAACTAATGAAAAACTGTTTTTT
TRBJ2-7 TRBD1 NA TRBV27 CASSLATGQGSAYEQYF TGTGCCAGCAGTTTGGCCACGGGACAGGGGAGTGCCTACGAGCAGTACTTC
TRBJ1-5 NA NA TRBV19 CASSPNLNQPQHF TGTGCCAGTAGCCCTAACTTGAATCAGCCCCAGCATTTT
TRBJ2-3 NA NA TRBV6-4 CASRSDKTSTDTQYF TGTGCCAGCAGATCGGACAAGACTAGCACAGATACGCAGTATTTT
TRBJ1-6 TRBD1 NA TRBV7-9 CASSLVLTGGESPLHF TGTGCCAGCAGCTTAGTCCTAACAGGGGGCGAATCACCCCTCCACTTT
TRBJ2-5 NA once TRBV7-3 CASSLTGAGETQYF TGTGCCAGCAGCTTAACGGGGGCTGGAGAGACCCAGTACTTC
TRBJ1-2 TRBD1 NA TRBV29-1 CSVEDRQGEHGYTF TGCAGCGTTGAAGACCGACAGGGGGAACATGGCTACACCTTC
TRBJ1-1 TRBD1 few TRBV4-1 CASSPGQYPTEAFF TGCGCCAGCAGTCCGGGACAGTACCCAACTGAAGCTTTCTTT
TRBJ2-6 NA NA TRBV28 CASSFRASGANVLTF TGTGCCAGCAGTTTCCGAGCCTCTGGGGCCAACGTCCTGACTTTC
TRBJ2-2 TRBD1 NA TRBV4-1 CASSQDWGTGGERGSGELFF TGCGCCAGCAGCCAAGATTGGGGGACAGGGGGCGAGAGGGGATCCGGGGAGCTGTTTTTT
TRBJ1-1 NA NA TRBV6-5 CASNTGLNTEAFF TGTGCCAGCAACACAGGCCTGAACACTGAAGCTTTCTTT
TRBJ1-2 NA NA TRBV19 CATGVHGYTF TGTGCCACCGGGGTCCATGGCTACACCTTC
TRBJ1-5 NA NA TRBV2 CASKRFNQPQHF TGTGCCAGCAAGCGGTTCAATCAGCCCCAGCATTTT
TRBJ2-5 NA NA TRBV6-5 CASTLSGEGDTQYF TGTGCCAGCACACTGTCAGGGGAGGGAGATACCCAGTACTTC
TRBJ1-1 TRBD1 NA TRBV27 CASSSQTGAGEAFF TGTGCCAGCAGTTCTCAGACAGGGGCGGGTGAAGCTTTCTTT
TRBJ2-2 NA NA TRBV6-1 CASSGSPWRGRTGELFF TGTGCCAGCAGTGGAAGTCCCTGGCGGGGGCGAACCGGGGAGCTGTTTTTT
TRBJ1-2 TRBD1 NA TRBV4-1 CASSPKPLDRIWHGYTF TGCGCCAGCAGCCCTAAGCCCCTGGACAGGATCTGGCATGGCTACACCTTC
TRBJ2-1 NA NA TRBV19 CASSIGGAEQFF TGTGCCAGTAGTATCGGCGGGGCTGAGCAGTTCTTC
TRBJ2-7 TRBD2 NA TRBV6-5 CASSPGGSSYEQYF TGTGCCAGCAGCCCCGGGGGGAGCTCCTACGAGCAGTACTTC
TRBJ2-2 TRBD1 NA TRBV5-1 CASSLDRGPTGELFF TGCGCCAGCAGCTTGGACAGGGGCCCCACCGGGGAGCTGTTTTTT
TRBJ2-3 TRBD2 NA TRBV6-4 CASSEGRGGTDTQYF TGTGCCAGCAGTGAAGGGCGGGGGGGCACAGATACGCAGTATTTT